This is a list of T cell receptor beta chains from one sample in a study of shared clonotypes between healthy human individuals. Libraries were prepared by immunoSEQ multiplex PCR; TCRdb keeps only in-frame clonotypes and omits some of them. Found here are roughly 2,500,000 clones, more than 85% of them singletons; the top ten hold about 0.34%. Input material: naive CD4+ T cells from PBMCs. Receptors were obtained from a man between 18 and 29 years old in good health. Some clones in this sample may be carry-over from other donors' samples. The CDR3 runs from the conserved cysteine through the conserved F or W.

v_gene	len	j_gene	CDR3aa
TRBV7-8	14	TRBJ1-2	CASSLEDRVYGYTF
TRBV5-1	14	TRBJ2-7	CASSPGGQAYEQYF
TRBV7-3	13	TRBJ2-7	CASSLGPPYEQYF
TRBV30	13	TRBJ2-1	CAWSVWGASEQFF
TRBV28	15	TRBJ2-7	CASSTTGTSTYEQYF
TRBV5-8	16	TRBJ2-5	CASSHGGQGGPETQYF
TRBV6-5	15	TRBJ1-3	CASSRPGQGVEVLDF
TRBV5-1	15	TRBJ2-7	CASRTRTGPSVEQYF
TRBV5-1	16	TRBJ2-2	CASSPQAGSNTGELFF
TRBV18	14	TRBJ2-4	CASSPTEAKNIQYF
TRBV20-1	11	TRBJ2-1	CSAPRRNEQFF
TRBV5-8	15	TRBJ2-1	CASSRGQGFYNEQFF
TRBV28	12	TRBJ2-3	CASSPVGQGKYF
TRBV5-1	16	TRBJ2-2	CASSAGLAGVAGELFF
TRBV2	15	TRBJ1-5	CASRAGLTQDQPQHF
TRBV27	14	TRBJ2-3	CASSWRARTDTQYF
TRBV10-3	13	TRBJ2-5	CAICRDTQETQYF
TRBV5-1	14	TRBJ2-5	CASSPRGPQETQYF
TRBV5-6	14	TRBJ2-6	CASSSDSGANVLTF
TRBV2	15	TRBJ2-1	CASSSLAGTYNEQFF
TRBV5-1	14	TRBJ2-6	CASTPWAGANVLTF
TRBV7-9	18	TRBJ2-7	CASSSRKYFPGQGYEQYF
TRBV5-5	13	TRBJ2-7	CASSRQKAYEQYF
TRBV5-1	15	TRBJ1-4	CASSPGRPRGEKLFF
TRBV11-2	15	TRBJ1-5	CASSLDTGSNQPQHF
TRBV7-2	14	TRBJ1-5	CASSPRWGDQPQHF
TRBV5-5	14	TRBJ2-1	CASSPGGRAGEQFF
TRBV5-4	13	TRBJ1-2	CASSFNRARGYTF
TRBV30	17	TRBJ1-5	CAWTPPGGIGGNQPQHF
TRBV11-3	14	TRBJ2-2	CASSLDWSTGELFF
TRBV9	19	TRBJ2-1	CASSPGLAGGPAYYNEQFF
TRBV4-3	14	TRBJ1-2	CASSPGTGPYGYTF
TRBV5-4	17	TRBJ1-6	CASSLAQGGSYNSPLHF
TRBV9	17	TRBJ2-5	CASSRSHSLTGQETQYF
TRBV10-3	15	TRBJ2-1	CAISGDRQNYNEQFF
TRBV27	15	TRBJ2-7	CASSLGQASSYEQYF
TRBV4-2	15	TRBJ2-7	CASSRGGMSNYEQYF
TRBV5-1	16	TRBJ2-2	CASSLAGQPNTGELFF
TRBV13	13	TRBJ2-7	CASSLPGVREQYF
TRBV9	16	TRBJ2-6	CASSAGAYSGANVLTF
TRBV25-1	13	TRBJ2-3	CASSAKWNGKGYF
TRBV7-8	14	TRBJ1-1	CASSDRGQMTEAFF
TRBV15	17	TRBJ2-6	CATRGQGLTSGANVLTF
TRBV28	13	TRBJ2-7	CASSSRALGEQYF
TRBV5-1	15	TRBJ2-1	CASSSGRFSYNEQFF
TRBV5-1	15	TRBJ2-6	CASSLVLSGANVLTF
TRBV6-6	15	TRBJ1-1	CASSPNNQGERDAFF
TRBV15	16	TRBJ1-1	CATSKSPQDLNTEAFF
TRBV10-3	14	TRBJ2-1	CAISEAVRDTEQFF
TRBV7-8	17	TRBJ2-5	CASRPLPRRSLQETQYF
TRBV4-3	19	TRBJ2-2	CASSQAPRPLAGGAGELFF
TRBV28	14	TRBJ2-7	CASTRLLSSYEQYF
TRBV9	16	TRBJ1-2	CASSVDAARSSYGYTF
TRBV10-3	15	TRBJ2-3	CAIGSSGSGLDTQYF
TRBV5-1	16	TRBJ2-2	CASTSPPGVNTGELFF